A single sample gave rise to the 32 T cell receptor beta chains below, sequenced in a study of blood T cell repertoires in COVID-19. TCRdb keeps only in-frame clones here, not all; method: immunoSEQ multiplex PCR. The sample lists 150,000 to 200,000 clones; approximately 79% were seen once. The sequenced sample consisted of peripheral blood. These TCRs come from a woman of 80 years or more with acute or convalescent COVID-19.

The sample holds one count of this clone. V is TRBV3-1 (or the pseudogene TRBV3-2) and J is TRBJ1-1; 9 nucleotides match TRBD1. CDR1 and CDR2 (germline): LGHDT, YNNKEL (reference sequence). V shed 8 bases and J 1 base; nucleotides not matched to a gene: 8. This CDR3 spans 15 amino acids. CDR3 nucleotides: TGTGCCAGCGGACTACAGGGGGCCTCGAACACTGAAGCTTTCTTT. Residues: CASGLQGASNTEAFF.

The chain couples TRBV18 to TRBJ2-1, with 10 bases matching TRBD1. V lost 2 bases to trimming and J lost 7 bases; unmatched junction nucleotides: 2. There are 14 residues in the CDR3. Germline V lookup: CDR1 KGHSH, CDR2 LQKENI. This CDR3 reads CASSPGQGGNEQFF. In nucleotides, the CDR3 is TGTGCCAGCTCACCAGGACAGGGGGGGAATGAGCAGTTCTTC.

This chain connects TRBV5-8 to TRBJ1-2, with D unresolved. Germline CDR1 is SGHTS and CDR2 is YDEGEE. V shed 4 bases and J shed 3 bases, with 19 bases lying between them. CDR3 length: 16 residues. The DNA for the CDR3 is TGTGCCAGCAGCCCCCGCGGGAGGGTAGGAGACTATGGCTACACCTTC. Its translation is CASSPRGRVGDYGYTF.

The chain is built from TRBV7-9 and TRBJ1-3; the match to TRBD1 covers 7 bases. The ends lost 4 bases at V and 0 bases at J; junction bases unmatched: 9. The CDR3 runs to 17 residues. Germline assignment: CDR1 SEHNR and CDR2 FQNEAQ (reference sequence). In nucleotides, the CDR3 is TGTGCCAGCAGCTCGTTCCCCAGGGGGTCCTCTGGAAACACCATATATTTT. Amino acids: CASSSFPRGSSGNTIYF.

The rearrangement uses TRBV6-6 and TRBJ2-7; 7 positions agree with TRBD2. The V gene end was trimmed by 7 bases and the J gene end by 5 bases; junction bases not matched to a gene: 8. This CDR3 contains 13 residues. Per germline, CDR1 MNHNY and CDR2 SVGAGI (reference sequence). The CDR3 is CASTDAGVHEQYF. CDR3 sequence (DNA): TGTGCCAGCACCGATGCGGGAGTGCACGAGCAGTACTTC.

The chain has TRBV28 and TRBJ1-1; unclear D gene. This CDR3 region has 11 residues. Looked up from germline, CDR1 is MDHEN and CDR2 is SYDVKM. Trimming stripped 2 bases from V and 8 bases from J, with 6 bases between. CDR3 in amino acids: CASSLTTEAFF. CDR3 bases: TGTGCCAGCAGTTTAACAACAGAAGCTTTCTTT. The complete variable domain, with remaining parts taken from reference TRBV28 and TRBJ1-1, reads DVKVTQSSRYLVKRTGEKVFLECVQDMDHENMFWYRQDPGLGLRLIYFSYDVKMKEKGDIPEGYSVSREKKERFSLILESASTNQTSMYLCASSLTTEAFFGQGTRLTVV.

In this sample, this clone turned up once. The chain has TRBV2 and TRBJ1-2; D is undetermined. Trimming shortened V by 6 bases and J by 5 bases, and 19 bases separated the two germline ends. The CDR3 length is 15 residues. The germline V gene has CDR1 SNHLY and CDR2 FYNNEI. The CDR3 region has the DNA TGTGCCAGCAGGACTGACGGCCCCTCTCTATATGGCTACACCTTC. It translates to CASRTDGPSLYGYTF.

The rearrangement joins TRBV6-2 or TRBV6-3 to TRBJ2-7; 7 bases line up with TRBD2. There are 16 residues in the CDR3. Trimming took 0 bases from V and 0 from J; bases not matched to a gene: 5. Germline V gene data show CDR1 as MNHEY and CDR2 as SVGEGT. CDR3 protein: CASSYSTSVSSYEQYF. Here the CDR3 DNA reads TGTGCCAGCAGTTACTCAACTAGCGTAAGCTCCTACGAGCAGTACTTC.

V gene TRBV18 combines with J gene TRBJ1-1, with D unresolved. The CDR3 consists of 14 residues. V lost 3 bases and J lost 0, with 8 bases in between. Germline CDR1 reads KGHSH; CDR2 reads LQKENI. The CDR3 reads CASSPRGLNTEAFF. As DNA, the CDR3 is TGTGCCAGCTCACCTCGGGGATTGAACACTGAAGCTTTCTTT.

The chain combines TRBV12-3 or TRBV12-4 with TRBJ2-1; D gene ambiguous. CDR3 length: 12 residues. Trimming took off 1 base at V and 15 bases at J, with 13 bases between the two ends. The CDR3 sequence is CASSLVLFPRFF. CDR3 DNA sequence: TGTGCCAGCAGTTTAGTCCTATTCCCTAGGTTCTTC.

The V call is TRBV5-1, the J call TRBJ2-3; TRBD1 matches at 7 bases. With V trimmed by 4 bases and J by 2 bases, 4 bases remained unmatched. Germline V gives CDR1 SGHRS, CDR2 YFSETQ. This CDR3 is built from 14 residues. The CDR3 region is CASSITGDTDTQYF. The CDR3 coding sequence is TGCGCCAGCAGCATTACAGGGGACACAGATACGCAGTATTTT.

The rearrangement joins TRBV24-1 to TRBJ2-1; 8 bases align to TRBD2. J was trimmed by 5 bases and V by 3 bases; bases with no gene match: 11. Germline V CDR1 and CDR2: KGHDR, SFDVKD. The CDR3 sequence is 17 residues long. Written as DNA, the CDR3 is TGTGCCACCAGTGATAAACTCCCGGGACTAGGAGACAATGAGCAGTTCTTC. Protein product: CATSDKLPGLGDNEQFF.

The rearrangement uses TRBV4-1 and TRBJ1-1; D gene unclear. The V end lost 2 bases, the J end lost 5 bases, and 6 bases lay between the germline ends. The CDR3 totals 12 residues. The germline V gene encodes CDR1 MGHRA and CDR2 YSYEKL. The CDR3 DNA reads TGCGCCAGCAGCCAAACGGTTACTGAAGCTTTCTTT. Its protein product is CASSQTVTEAFF.

V gene TRBV7-2 combines with J gene TRBJ1-1; TRBD1 is a possible D gene (5 bases). Germline V gives CDR1 SGHTA, CDR2 FQGNSA. With 3 bases removed from V and 0 bases from J, the gap between germline ends came to 14 bases. The CDR3 totals 16 residues. CDR3 DNA: TGTGCCAGCAGCTTGGCCCCCCGGGGGTTGAACACTGAAGCTTTCTTT. It yields the protein CASSLAPRGLNTEAFF.

V is TRBV10-3 and J is TRBJ2-6, with a tentative D call TRBD1 (5 bases). Trimming took off 3 bases at V and 1 base at J, with 10 bases between the two ends. The CDR3 has 16 amino acids. The V gene's germline CDR1 is ENHRY and CDR2 SYGVKD. For the CDR3, the DNA is TGTGCCATCAGTGATGGACAAACATCTGGGGCCAACGTCCTGACTTTC. Encoded protein: CAISDGQTSGANVLTF.

This sequence joins TRBV18 and TRBJ1-1; D might be TRBD1 (5 bases). Germline CDR1 and CDR2: KGHSH and LQKENI. The germline V and J ends were trimmed by 3 bases and 4 bases, with 15 bases remaining between them. This CDR3 is built from 15 residues. CDR3: CASSPGNDRTTEAFF. As DNA, the CDR3 is TGTGCCAGCTCACCGGGGAACGACAGAACCACTGAAGCTTTCTTT.

The gene calls are TRBV5-1 and TRBJ2-1; 11 positions match TRBD2. CDR3 length: 14 residues. V shed 4 bases, J shed 5 bases, and the junction held 2 bases outside the gene matches. CDR1 is SGHRS, CDR2 YFSETQ, per germline. The CDR3, as DNA: TGCGCCAGCAGCGGGGGACTAGCGGACAATGAGCAGTTCTTC. Protein sequence: CASSGGLADNEQFF.

The rearrangement links TRBV5-4 to TRBJ2-3; 9 bases fit TRBD2. The CDR3 loop spans 16 amino acids. J gave up 5 bases and V 0 bases, and 7 bases lay outside the gene matches. CDR1 is SGHNT and CDR2 is YYREEE in the germline V gene (reference sequence). The CDR3 loop reads CASSLALAGVVDTQYF. The CDR3 DNA reads TGTGCCAGCAGCTTGGCGTTAGCGGGAGTTGTAGATACGCAGTATTTT.

The CDR3 is CASSPPSGRGLSSYNEQFF. In DNA form, the CDR3 reads TGTGCCAGCTCACCACCGTCGGGCAGGGGCCTTAGCTCCTACAATGAGCAGTTCTTC. The chain links TRBV18 to TRBJ2-1; the D gene is possibly TRBD1 (6 bases). Germline V gives CDR1 KGHSH, CDR2 LQKENI. The V gene lost 0 bases and the J gene lost 0 bases, with 18 bases spanning the gap. The CDR3 has 19 residues.

This clone occurred many times. This chain uses TRBV7-9 with TRBJ2-7; TRBD2 agrees at 7 bases. The germline V gene encodes CDR1 SEHNR and CDR2 FQNEAQ (reference sequence). There are 15 residues in the CDR3. V lost 5 bases to trimming and J lost 7 bases; unmatched junction nucleotides: 14. As DNA, the CDR3 is TGTGCCAGCAGCCCACCCCAGGGAGGGCCGGGTGAGCAGTACTTC. Translating gives CASSPPQGGPGEQYF.

The chain employs TRBV29-1 and TRBJ2-1, with 9 bases that match TRBD2. This CDR3 has 15 amino acids. Per the germline V gene, CDR1 is SQVTM and CDR2 is ANQGSEA. J was trimmed by 5 bases and V by 4 bases; bases with no gene match: 9. CDR3 residues: CSVGGRAQSDNEQFF. The CDR3 DNA sequence: TGCAGCGTTGGCGGGAGGGCACAATCCGACAATGAGCAGTTCTTC.

A remark on this clone: The junction and the germline gene differ at one end; a read error may be behind it. The V and J genes are TRBV3-1 (or the pseudogene TRBV3-2) and TRBJ2-3, with 7 bases identical to TRBD1. CDR3 length: 12 amino acids. Looked up from germline, CDR1 is LGHDT and CDR2 is YNNKEL (reference sequence). The CDR3 nucleotides are TGTGCCAGCAGCCAGGCGGGCAGGGGGAAGGTTTTT. It translates to CASSQAGRGKVF.

The chain is built from TRBV19 and TRBJ2-1, with 8 bases aligning to TRBD1. The CDR3 extends over 15 amino acids. CDR1 is LNHDA and CDR2 is SQIVND in the germline V gene (reference sequence). The V segment lost 9 bases and the J segment 2 bases; nucleotides outside the gene matches: 9. Written as DNA, the CDR3 is TGTGCCAGCCATGACAGGGGCAACCCCTACAATGAGCAGTTCTTC. This codes for CASHDRGNPYNEQFF.

This clone appeared a few times. The chain recombines TRBV3-1 (or the pseudogene TRBV3-2) with TRBJ2-6; D is undetermined. The CDR3 contains 17 residues. Germline V gives CDR1 LGHDT, CDR2 YNNKEL (reference sequence). V gave up 1 base and J gave up 2 bases, with 12 bases separating them. This chain's CDR3 is CASSQVVVVTGANVLTF. DNA for the CDR3: TGTGCCAGCAGCCAAGTGGTGGTAGTAACTGGGGCCAACGTCCTGACTTTC.

This clone was detected many times. The chain has TRBV7-9 and TRBJ2-6, with 7 nucleotides matching TRBD2. J gave up 0 bases and V 5 bases, and 7 bases lay outside the gene matches. From germline, CDR1 is SEHNR and CDR2 FQNEAQ (reference sequence). This CDR3 has 17 amino acids. In DNA form, the CDR3 reads TGTGCCAGCAGCCCGGGGGGAATCCACTCTGGGGCCAACGTCCTGACTTTC. Translation gives CASSPGGIHSGANVLTF.

The chain employs TRBV7-9 and TRBJ2-7, with D possibly TRBD1 on 6 matching bases. Germline V lookup: CDR1 SEHNR, CDR2 FQNEAQ (reference sequence). There are 13 residues in the CDR3. V was pared by 9 bases and J by 7 bases, with 19 bases between. DNA for the CDR3: TGTGCCAGTTCGACAGGCCGGGGTATTGAGCAGTACTTC. Encoded protein: CASSTGRGIEQYF.

V and J are TRBV5-1 and TRBJ2-7; TRBD2 aligns across 9 bases. The CDR3 has 15 amino acids. Per the germline V gene, CDR1 is SGHRS and CDR2 is YFSETQ. J was trimmed by 3 bases and V by 4 bases; bases with no gene match: 8. The CDR3 here is CASSPAVAGVYEQYF. DNA for the CDR3: TGCGCCAGCAGCCCGGCGGTAGCGGGAGTCTACGAGCAGTACTTC.

The chain employs TRBV2 and TRBJ2-7; TRBD1 is a possible D gene (6 bases). The V end was cut by 2 bases, the J end by 3 bases, with 11 bases between. The germline CDR1 and CDR2 sequences are SNHLY and FYNNEI. The CDR3 runs to 14 residues. DNA of the CDR3: TGTGCCAGCAGTGAACGACAGGAATTCTACGAGCAGTACTTC. As protein: CASSERQEFYEQYF.

The chain carries TRBV6-5 and TRBJ1-1; D may be TRBD1 (5 bases). This CDR3 region has 14 residues. The germline gives CDR1 MNHEY, CDR2 SVGAGI. The V end was cut by 1 base, the J end by 4 bases, with 10 bases between. CDR3 in amino acids: CASSYLQGGTEAFF. The DNA of the CDR3 is TGTGCCAGCAGTTACTTGCAGGGCGGCACTGAAGCTTTCTTT.

V and J are TRBV3-1 (or the pseudogene TRBV3-2) and TRBJ2-3, with D unclear. Germline V gene sequence: CDR1 LGHDT, CDR2 YNNKEL (reference sequence). The CDR3 consists of 17 residues. V lost 0 bases and J lost 0, with 13 bases in between. In nucleotides, the CDR3 is TGTGCCAGCAGCCAAGAATATTCCGCGGCTAGCACAGATACGCAGTATTTT. This sequence encodes CASSQEYSAASTDTQYF.

A few counts support this clone. The chain couples TRBV5-1 to TRBJ2-3; 7 positions agree with TRBD2. The V gene's germline CDR1 is SGHRS and CDR2 YFSETQ. The V gene end was trimmed by 2 bases and the J gene end by 4 bases; junction bases not matched to a gene: 4. CDR3 size: 14 residues. The CDR3 sequence: CASSFTSDADTQYF. Here the CDR3 DNA reads TGCGCCAGCAGCTTTACTAGCGACGCAGATACGCAGTATTTT.

The chain recombines TRBV6-2 or TRBV6-3 with TRBJ1-6; D is undetermined. The CDR3 totals 13 residues. Looked up from germline, CDR1 is MNHEY and CDR2 is SVGEGT. The ends were cut back, 3 bases at V and 10 bases at J, with 10 bases in the middle. The CDR3, as DNA: TGTGCCAGCAGTTATCTCGGGGAATCACCCCTCCACTTT. Amino acid sequence: CASSYLGESPLHF.